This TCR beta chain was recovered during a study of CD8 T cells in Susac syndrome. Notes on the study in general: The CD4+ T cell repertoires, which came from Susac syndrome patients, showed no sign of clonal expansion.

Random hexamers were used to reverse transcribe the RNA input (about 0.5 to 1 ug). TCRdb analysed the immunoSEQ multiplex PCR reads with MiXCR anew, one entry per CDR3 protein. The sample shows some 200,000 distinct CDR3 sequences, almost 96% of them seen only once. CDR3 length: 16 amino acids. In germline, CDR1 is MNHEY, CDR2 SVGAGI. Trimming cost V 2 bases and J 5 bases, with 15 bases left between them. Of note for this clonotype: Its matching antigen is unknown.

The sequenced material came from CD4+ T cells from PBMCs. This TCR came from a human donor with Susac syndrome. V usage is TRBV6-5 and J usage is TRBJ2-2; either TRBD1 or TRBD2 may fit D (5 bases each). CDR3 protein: CASSYEGMGKTGELFF. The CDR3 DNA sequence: TGTGCCAGCAGTTACGAGGGGATGGGGAAGACCGGGGAGCTGTTTTTT.